The sequence of this TCR beta chain was determined in a study of neoadjuvant anti-PD-1 for oral cavity cancer (dated by TCRdb to about 2021). Broadly, across the study: Before curative-intent surgical resection, most patients were given three to four biweekly doses of nivolumab at 3 mg/kg. Patients with complete response, partial response or stable disease by RECIST 1.1 were defined as responders, whereas patients with progression were defined as non-responders. The parent correlative cohort included roughly 12 patients, with an approximately 34% response rate. Patients without progression received a fourth nivolumab dose around day 43 and underwent definitive surgical resection on days 50-56. General findings and caveats noted by the study authors: After neoadjuvant nivolumab, significantly higher T cell clonality (Gini index) was found within PBMCs in non-responders than in responders. A higher pretreatment blood Treg/Th17 ratio correlated with both higher pretreatment blood TCRbeta clonality and lower post-treatment tumor TCRbeta clonality. Only three patients per response group were included in the TCR analyses, and larger cohorts for validation were called for by the authors.

V sheds 5 bases and J sheds 0 bases, leaving 13 bases between their ends. Counted from cysteine to phenylalanine, this CDR3 has 15 amino acids. The retained sequence is limited to the CDR3, 45 bases, with the frame set at the first base. Taken from the germline V gene (reference sequence), the CDR1 and CDR2 loops are LNHDA and SQIVND. Of note for this clone: Its antigen specificity is not known. No per-base quality is available; no much larger clone lies one base away.

This specimen's time point label, interpreted: after neoadjuvant nivolumab, at surgical resection. Patients had been newly diagnosed with stage II-IVA oral cavity squamous cell carcinoma, and no prior systemic or radiation treatment had been given to the patients. The cohort was composed of patients with HPV-negative, locally advanced oral cavity squamous cell carcinoma. No culture maintenance or expansion was done, as the peripheral blood mononuclear cells went straight to analysis. The samples were obtained from a longitudinal correlative study of a single-arm phase II trial testing neoadjuvant nivolumab in oral cavity squamous cell carcinoma. Genomic DNA-based TCRbeta sequencing was performed on subject-matched pre- and post-treatment PBMCs and tumors from three responders and three non-responders. Peripheral blood mononuclear cells were drawn once before nivolumab treatment and a second time after treatment, when surgery took place. The Maxwell RSC DNA from Cells kit was used to isolate genomic DNA from PBMCs.

For deep sequencing of PBMC libraries, mostly 450 to 600 ng of input genomic DNA was used, and six replicates were run per sample. Following the manufacturer's instructions, the team built TCRbeta libraries using the immunoSEQ hsTCRbeta kit. The finished libraries were brought together in one pool at 3 to 3.5 nM, which was then read using an Illumina NovaSeq 6000 S4 flow cell. The authors processed their data as follows. The immunoSEQ Analyzer was used for raw data preprocessing and quality control. The analysis was restricted to productive rearrangements, with each unique CDR3 amino acid sequence defining a clonotype. Repertoire clonality was estimated as the Gini-Simpson index, computed with the R package tcR. Student's t test was used to compare Gini indices, while Pearson correlation assessed associations with tumor size change. Sourced from immuneACCESS, this table was stored by TCRdb with only in-frame sequences that have V and J called. A share of the clones is absent; for the studies checked, an unresolved V gene accounts for under half, and the remainder has no known explanation. V and J calls and clone size follow that table, whereas D and trimming were derived from the DNA. The sample profile shows some 9,000 clones; 60% to 65% of them were found once. Under 5% of the sample comes from the top ten.

This receptor chain uses TRBV19 and TRBJ1-2; TRBD1 might be the D gene, on 5 matching bases. The TCR originated in a person aged 35-79 years with oral cavity squamous cell carcinoma. This material consisted of PBMCs, taken after nivolumab (anti-PD-1) treatment. The DNA sequence follows: TGTGCCAGTAGTTTCGACAGCTTGGCTAACTATGGCTACACCTTC. Its protein product is CASSFDSLANYGYTF.